Below, 21 T cell receptor beta chains from the same sample are listed, as sequenced in a study of shared T cell receptors in the human thymus. TCRdb keeps only in-frame clones here, not all; method: immunoSEQ multiplex PCR. The sample records 700,000 or so clones, approximately 83% being singletons. These same data were also listed under a study on human thymus T cells.

Sequenced sample: thymocytes. The receptors stem from a girl under three years old with a congenital heart defect.

The chain has TRBV5-6 and TRBJ2-2; D call uncertain. Germline V lookup: CDR1 SGHDT, CDR2 YYEEEE. The CDR3 has 17 amino acids. V lost 0 bases to trimming and J lost 1 base, with 13 bases between them. This CDR3 is CASSLGTPGLNTGELFF. In DNA form, the CDR3 reads TGTGCCAGCAGCTTGGGAACTCCCGGTTTGAACACCGGGGAGCTGTTTTTT.

This chain uses TRBV18 with TRBJ1-1; 8 bases agree with TRBD1. V shed 2 bases and J 1 base; nucleotides not matched to a gene: 12. The CDR3 runs to 18 residues. Germline loops: CDR1 KGHSH, CDR2 LQKENI. The CDR3 region is CASSPWTGQGIPNTEAFF. The DNA of the CDR3 is TGTGCCAGCTCACCATGGACCGGACAGGGAATCCCGAACACTGAAGCTTTCTTT.

The V gene is TRBV6-5, the J gene TRBJ1-2; 8 nucleotides match TRBD1. Germline V CDR1 and CDR2: MNHEY, SVGAGI. The ends lost 2 bases at V and 3 bases at J; junction bases unmatched: 8. The CDR3 contains 16 residues. CDR3 region: CASSYPRDRTHYGYTF. CDR3 coding DNA: TGTGCCAGCAGTTACCCCAGGGACAGGACGCACTATGGCTACACCTTC.

The chain recombines TRBV28 with TRBJ1-4, with TRBD1 identical over 9 bases. The CDR3 consists of 14 residues. Germline CDR1 reads MDHEN; CDR2 reads SYDVKM. V lost 5 bases and J lost 7; bases outside the gene matches: 5. CDR3 residues: CASSPWGQGEKLFF. In DNA, the CDR3 is TGTGCCAGCAGTCCCTGGGGACAGGGTGAAAAACTGTTTTTT.

The rearrangement joins TRBV5-6 to TRBJ1-2; possibly TRBD1 for D (5 bases). The germline V gene has CDR1 SGHDT and CDR2 YYEEEE. With 0 bases removed from V and 1 base from J, the gap between germline ends came to 22 bases. This CDR3 spans 19 amino acids. The CDR3 protein is CASSLVHRDSTPVNYGYTF. CDR3 bases: TGTGCCAGCAGCTTGGTTCACCGGGACTCAACGCCTGTTAACTATGGCTACACCTTC.

The CDR3 reads CASRFRGIAGPYNEQFF. The CDR3 DNA reads as TGTGCCAGCAGATTCAGGGGGATAGCGGGACCCTACAATGAGCAGTTCTTC. The rearrangement uses TRBV7-2 and TRBJ2-1; tentative D call: TRBD2 (8 bases). V lost 6 bases to trimming and J lost 2 bases, with 20 bases between them. CDR1 is SGHTA, CDR2 FQGNSA, per germline. This CDR3 is 17 amino acids long.

The chain has TRBV18 and TRBJ2-4; 7 bases align to TRBD2. Germline assignment: CDR1 KGHSH and CDR2 LQKENI. V gave up 5 bases and J gave up 0 bases; unmatched junction bases: 16. The CDR3 loop spans 19 amino acids. CDR3 in DNA: TGTGCCAGCTCAGCCTACGGAAACGGACTAGACCTAGCCAAAAACATTCAGTACTTC. It yields the protein CASSAYGNGLDLAKNIQYF. Complete variable domain (other parts from reference TRBV18 and TRBJ2-4): NAGVMQNPRHLVRRRGQEARLRCSPMKGHSHVYWYRQLPEEGLKFMVYLQKENIIDESGMPKERFSAEFPKEGPSILRIQQVVRGDSAAYFCASSAYGNGLDLAKNIQYFGAGTRLSVL.

The V gene is TRBV6-5, the J gene TRBJ2-2, with 7 nucleotides matching TRBD1. The germline CDR1 and CDR2 sequences are MNHEY and SVGAGI. CDR3 size: 15 residues. The J segment lost 8 bases and the V segment lost 5 bases, leaving 11 bases of the junction unmatched. In nucleotides, the CDR3 is TGTGCCAGCAGTGTACAGGGGATTAAGGAAGGGGAGCTGTTTTTT. It yields the protein CASSVQGIKEGELFF.

This chain connects TRBV10-3 to TRBJ2-1; D ambiguous. This CDR3 is built from 14 residues. Germline V gene data show CDR1 as ENHRY and CDR2 as SYGVKD. V gave up 3 bases and J gave up 5 bases, with 11 bases separating them. The CDR3 bases are TGTGCCATCAGTGATACGTGCGGTAACAATGAGCAGTTCTTC. This translates into CAISDTCGNNEQFF.

V gene TRBV28 combines with J gene TRBJ1-2, with TRBD1 as a possible D gene (6 bases). The length of the CDR3 is 14 residues. CDR1 is MDHEN and CDR2 is SYDVKM in the germline V gene. Trimming pared 5 bases from V and 1 base from J, leaving 11 bases between. DNA of the CDR3: TGTGCCAGCAGTAACAGGGCCTATAACTATGGCTACACCTTC. It is translated as CASSNRAYNYGYTF.

The chain links TRBV19 to TRBJ2-7; 8 bases fit TRBD2. Germline V CDR1 and CDR2: LNHDA, SQIVND (reference sequence). J lost 0 bases, V lost 4 bases, and 2 bases had no gene match. This CDR3 is built from 14 residues. The CDR3 coding sequence is TGTGCCAGTAGTAGCGGGGGGACCTCCTACGAGCAGTACTTC. It is translated as CASSSGGTSYEQYF.

The chain combines TRBV9 with TRBJ1-1; D might be TRBD1 (6 bases). With 0 bases removed from V and 3 bases from J, the gap between germline ends came to 21 bases. The CDR3 loop spans 18 amino acids. In germline, CDR1 is SGDLS, CDR2 YYNGEE. The CDR3 sequence: CASSVGPGQRISHTEAFF. The DNA for the CDR3 is TGTGCCAGCAGCGTAGGGCCTGGACAGAGAATTTCTCACACTGAAGCTTTCTTT.

The chain combines TRBV7-6 with TRBJ1-2, with unresolved D. CDR1 is SGHVS, CDR2 FNYEAQ, per germline. Trimming pared 4 bases from V and 8 bases from J, leaving 23 bases between. The CDR3 has 16 amino acids. CDR3: CASSYLVTETSNGYTF. For the CDR3, the DNA is TGTGCCAGCAGCTACCTTGTGACCGAGACATCTAACGGCTACACCTTC. Drawing the rest from reference TRBV7-6 and TRBJ1-2, the complete variable domain is GAGVSQSPRYKVTKRGQDVALRCDPISGHVSLYWYRQALGQGPEFLTYFNYEAQQDKSGLPNDRFSAERPEGSISTLTIQRTEQRDSAMYRCASSYLVTETSNGYTFGSGTRLTVV.

The chain links TRBV2 to TRBJ2-2; 7 positions match TRBD2. The CDR3 extends over 16 amino acids. The V segment lost 9 bases and the J segment 2 bases; nucleotides outside the gene matches: 12. The germline gives CDR1 SNHLY, CDR2 FYNNEI. CDR3 residues: CARNVLAGINTGELFF. Written as DNA, the CDR3 is TGTGCCAGAAACGTATTAGCGGGTATTAACACCGGGGAGCTGTTTTTT.

V and J are TRBV6-6 and TRBJ1-2, with D unresolved. V was pared by 0 bases and J by 5 bases, with 13 bases between. CDR1 MNHNY and CDR2 SVGAGI come from the germline V gene (reference sequence). The CDR3 has 15 amino acids. The CDR3 nucleotides read TGTGCCAGCAGTTACTCGGGTCACAGACGATATGGCTACACCTTC. Its translation: CASSYSGHRRYGYTF.

This clone occurred once. The chain couples TRBV5-4 to TRBJ1-5; D is possibly TRBD1 (5 bases). V was cut by 2 bases and J by 11 bases, with 17 bases left in between. The germline V gene encodes CDR1 SGHNT and CDR2 YYREEE (reference sequence). The length of the CDR3 is 14 residues. CDR3 amino acids: CASSLEQPRQSQHF. CDR3 bases: TGTGCCAGCAGCTTAGAGCAGCCCCGACAGTCCCAGCATTTT.

The chain carries TRBV7-6 and TRBJ2-1; 7 bases are a match to TRBD1. The CDR3 is 20 residues long. CDR1 is SGHVS and CDR2 is FNYEAQ in the germline V gene. J was trimmed by 2 bases and V by 4 bases; bases with no gene match: 20. The CDR3 bases are TGTGCCAGCAGCTCCAGAGAAACAATACAGGGACAGTATACCTACAATGAGCAGTTCTTC. This codes for CASSSRETIQGQYTYNEQFF. The entire variable domain, with the rest obtained from reference TRBV7-6 and TRBJ2-1, is as follows: GAGVSQSPRYKVTKRGQDVALRCDPISGHVSLYWYRQALGQGPEFLTYFNYEAQQDKSGLPNDRFSAERPEGSISTLTIQRTEQRDSAMYRCASSSRETIQGQYTYNEQFFGPGTRLTVL.

A few counts support this clone. J is TRBJ2-5 and V is TRBV10-3; weak D call: TRBD2 (7 bases). This CDR3 has 17 amino acids. Trimming removed 0 bases from V and 0 bases from J, with 14 bases in between. From germline, CDR1 is ENHRY and CDR2 SYGVKD. In nucleotides, the CDR3 is TGTGCCATCAGTGAGTCTTGGGGGGGCCGTTACCAAGAGACCCAGTACTTC. Translated: CAISESWGGRYQETQYF.

V gene TRBV11-2 combines with J gene TRBJ1-4; D not certain. Between the trimmed V and J ends, which lost 5 bases and 4 bases, there was a span of 17 bases. Germline CDR1 is SGHAT and CDR2 is FQNNGV. CDR3 length: 16 amino acids. CDR3 nucleotides: TGTGCCAGCAGCCCCTGGACGGTCCGGGGTAATGAAAAACTGTTTTTT. Translated, it gives CASSPWTVRGNEKLFF.

This clone appeared a single time. The chain employs TRBV29-1 and TRBJ2-7; D unresolved. Germline CDR1 reads SQVTM; CDR2 reads ANQGSEA. CDR3 length equals 13 residues. V gave up 4 bases and J gave up 3 bases, with 13 bases separating them. The CDR3 reads CSVVVSWNYEQYF. CDR3 DNA: TGCAGCGTTGTGGTTAGCTGGAACTACGAGCAGTACTTC.

This clone was seen just once. The V call is TRBV4-3, the J call TRBJ1-6; D perhaps matches TRBD1 (5 bases). V gave up 0 bases and J gave up 5 bases, with 8 bases separating them. CDR3 length equals 15 residues. Per germline, CDR1 LGHNA and CDR2 YSLEER. This chain's CDR3 is CASSQDRRDNSPLHF. In DNA, the CDR3 is TGCGCCAGCAGCCAAGATCGCAGGGATAATTCACCCCTCCACTTT.